These 30 T cell receptor beta chains were sequenced from one sample in a study of T cell responses to AZD1222 COVID-19 vaccine. Clones were read by immunoSEQ multiplex PCR, and TCRdb kept only the in-frame ones, dropping some. The sample lists about 160,000 clones, about 92% seen once, with around 4% in the top ten. Sequences were derived from peripheral blood, sampled on day 0 of MenACWY control vaccination. The receptors come from an adult in good health.

CDR3 sequence reads: CASSETNRVTEAFF. CDR3 DNA: TGTGCCAGCAGTGAGACAAACAGAGTCACTGAAGCTTTCTTT. The J gene is TRBJ1-1, the V gene TRBV2, with unresolved D. The V gene lost 3 bases and the J gene lost 4 bases, with 12 bases spanning the gap. Germline V gene sequence: CDR1 SNHLY, CDR2 FYNNEI. The CDR3 runs 14 residues.

This chain links TRBV7-2 with TRBJ2-2; D gene unclear. This CDR3 has 16 residues. Trimming took off 10 bases at V and 0 bases at J, with 18 bases between the two ends. CDR1 SGHTA and CDR2 FQGNSA come from the germline V gene. CDR3 nucleotides: TGTGCCACCCCCAGTTTTGCCGGAACGAACACCGGGGAGCTGTTTTTT. It codes for CATPSFAGTNTGELFF.

The chain joins TRBV5-1 to TRBJ2-3, with 7 positions matching TRBD2. The length of the CDR3 is 14 residues. V was clipped by 4 bases and J by 6 bases; unmatched bases: 8. Germline loops: CDR1 SGHRS, CDR2 YFSETQ. The CDR3 DNA reads TGCGCCAGCAGCATCGAGACTAGCAGTGATACGCAGTATTTT. Translated, it gives CASSIETSSDTQYF. Supplemented by reference TRBV5-1 and TRBJ2-3, the full variable domain reads KAGVTQTPRYLIKTRGQQVTLSCSPISGHRSVSWYQQTPGQGLQFLFEYFSETQRNKGNFPGRFSGRQFSNSRSEMNVSTLELGDSALYLCASSIETSSDTQYFGPGTRLTVL.

The gene calls are TRBV14 and TRBJ1-1, with D hard to call. The length of the CDR3 is 13 residues. From germline, CDR1 is SGHDN and CDR2 FVKESK. Trimming stripped 3 bases from V and 1 base from J, with 6 bases between. CDR3 region: CASSHRTNTEAFF. The CDR3 nucleotides are TGTGCCAGCAGCCACCGGACGAACACTGAAGCTTTCTTT.

The V call is TRBV29-1, the J call TRBJ1-4; 7 positions match TRBD1. Germline V gene lookup returns CDR1 SQVTM and CDR2 ANQGSEA. Trimming at V came to 7 bases and at J to 10 bases, leaving 18 bases not matched to a gene. There are 15 residues in the CDR3. The CDR3 coding sequence is TGCAGCGCCCAAGCGGGGGCAGGGGGTGTTGGAAAACTGTTTTTT. Protein product: CSAQAGAGGVGKLFF.

The gene calls are TRBV7-2 and TRBJ2-3; the D is unclear. Trimming removed 5 bases from V and 6 bases from J, with 18 bases in between. Germline loops: CDR1 SGHTA, CDR2 FQGNSA. The CDR3 has 15 residues. CDR3 residues: CASSVTRETWDTQYF. In DNA form, the CDR3 reads TGTGCCAGCAGCGTGACCAGAGAGACTTGGGATACGCAGTATTTT.

The chain has TRBV28 and TRBJ1-2, with TRBD1 as a possible D gene (6 bases). Trimming took 8 bases from V and 4 from J, leaving 17 bases between them. Per the germline V gene, CDR1 is MDHEN and CDR2 is SYDVKM. The CDR3 has 14 residues. In nucleotides, the CDR3 is TGTGCCAGCTGGAGGGGGGTACGGGCCTATGGCTACACCTTC. Translated: CASWRGVRAYGYTF.

This chain connects TRBV5-5 to TRBJ2-7, with 10 bases fitting TRBD1. Per the germline V gene, CDR1 is SGHKS and CDR2 is YYEKEE (reference sequence). The CDR3 contains 15 residues. J lost 4 bases, V lost 4 bases, and 8 bases had no gene match. The CDR3 reads CASSPTDRGLYEQYF. CDR3 sequence (DNA): TGTGCCAGCAGCCCTACTGACAGGGGGCTTTACGAGCAGTACTTC.

CDR3 amino acids: CAIRGASGESYNEQFF. Written as DNA, the CDR3 is TGTGCCATCAGGGGGGCTAGCGGGGAGTCCTACAATGAGCAGTTCTTC. This rearrangement joins TRBV10-3 to TRBJ2-1; 9 positions match TRBD2. The CDR3 consists of 16 residues. Germline CDR1 ENHRY, CDR2 SYGVKD. With 6 bases clipped from V and 1 base from J, the junction kept 7 bases outside the gene matches.

CDR3 in amino acids: CASSFPPGTSGVYQETQYF. The CDR3 nucleotides read TGCGCCAGCAGCTTTCCCCCCGGGACTAGCGGGGTGTACCAAGAGACCCAGTACTTC. This chain joins TRBV5-1 and TRBJ2-5, with TRBD2 identical over 13 bases. The germline gives CDR1 SGHRS, CDR2 YFSETQ. Losses at the gene ends were 2 bases for V and 0 bases for J; bases not matched to a gene: 10. The CDR3 is 19 residues long.

This clone came up once. J is TRBJ2-7 and V is TRBV7-3; unclear D gene. Trimming pared 2 bases from V and 0 bases from J, leaving 8 bases between. The germline gives CDR1 SGHTA, CDR2 FQGTGA. CDR3 length: 14 residues. The CDR3, as DNA: TGTGCCAGCAGCTTATTTAAGAGCTCCTACGAGCAGTACTTC. The encoded protein is CASSLFKSSYEQYF.

This chain links TRBV25-1 with TRBJ2-2; no firm D call. CDR1 MGHDK and CDR2 SYGVNS come from the germline V gene. The CDR3 has 14 amino acids. V lost 5 bases and J lost 0, with 7 bases in between. The CDR3 here is CASSKLANTGELFF. The CDR3 region has the DNA TGTGCCAGCAGTAAACTGGCGAACACCGGGGAGCTGTTTTTT.

The chain is built from TRBV27 and TRBJ1-3, with TRBD1 as a possible D gene (5 bases). From germline, CDR1 is MNHEY and CDR2 SMNVEV (reference sequence). The CDR3 is made up of 15 amino acids. The V end lost 1 base, the J end lost 9 bases, and 16 bases lay between the germline ends. CDR3 in DNA: TGTGCCAGCAGTTTATTAGGGACGGAAAGAAGCACCATATATTTT. It codes for CASSLLGTERSTIYF.

V and J are TRBV5-1 and TRBJ1-1, with 9 bases aligning to TRBD1. The CDR3 has 15 residues. The germline gives CDR1 SGHRS, CDR2 YFSETQ. V lost 0 bases and J lost 2; bases outside the gene matches: 2. The CDR3, as DNA: TGCGCCAGCAGCTTGGGACAGGGGGAAAACACTGAAGCTTTCTTT. This gives the protein CASSLGQGENTEAFF. The variable domain in full, with the rest retrieved from reference TRBV5-1 and TRBJ1-1, is KAGVTQTPRYLIKTRGQQVTLSCSPISGHRSVSWYQQTPGQGLQFLFEYFSETQRNKGNFPGRFSGRQFSNSRSEMNVSTLELGDSALYLCASSLGQGENTEAFFGQGTRLTVV.

The chain joins TRBV7-2 to TRBJ1-2, with D unclear. CDR1 and CDR2 from the germline V gene are SGHTA and FQGNSA. This CDR3 is 12 amino acids long. Trimming took off 1 base at V and 3 bases at J, with 3 bases between the two ends. The CDR3 nucleotides are TGTGCCAGCAGCTTAGACGACTATGGCTACACCTTC. It codes for CASSLDDYGYTF.

This chain connects TRBV7-2 to TRBJ1-2; 8 bases match TRBD1. Germline V gives CDR1 SGHTA, CDR2 FQGNSA. This CDR3 has 15 amino acids. Trimming cost V 5 bases and J 6 bases; bases outside gene matches: 11. CDR3 in amino acids: CASSPSKTGVDGYTF. The CDR3 DNA reads TGTGCCAGCAGCCCGTCTAAGACAGGGGTGGATGGCTACACCTTC. The whole variable domain, filled in from reference TRBV7-2 and TRBJ1-2, reads GAGVSQSPSNKVTEKGKDVELRCDPISGHTALYWYRQSLGQGLEFLIYFQGNSAPDKSGLPSDRFSAERTGGSVSTLTIQRTQQEDSAVYLCASSPSKTGVDGYTFGSGTRLTVV.

In this sample, this clone turned up a few times. The rearrangement links TRBV28 to TRBJ1-2, with TRBD1 matching over 12 bases. The CDR3 extends over 17 amino acids. The germline CDR1 and CDR2 sequences are MDHEN and SYDVKM. V lost 5 bases, J lost 4 bases, and 11 bases stayed unmatched. CDR3 nucleotides: TGTGCCAGCAGTCAACCTGGGACAGGGGGCGAGGTCTATGGCTACACCTTC. As protein: CASSQPGTGGEVYGYTF.

The chain joins TRBV7-9 to TRBJ2-2; TRBD2 agrees at 7 bases. The CDR3 totals 17 residues. J lost 0 bases, V lost 5 bases, and 9 bases had no gene match. The germline V gene has CDR1 SEHNR and CDR2 FQNEAQ (reference sequence). DNA for the CDR3: TGTGCCAGCAGCCCAATTTTAGCGGGCTCGAACACCGGGGAGCTGTTTTTT. Encoded protein: CASSPILAGSNTGELFF.

This rearrangement joins TRBV2 to TRBJ1-2; D gene uncertain. Trimming pared 5 bases from V and 7 bases from J, leaving 17 bases between. CDR3 length: 14 amino acids. CDR1 and CDR2 from the germline V gene are SNHLY and FYNNEI. The CDR3: CASSLVREAFGYTF. CDR3 DNA sequence: TGTGCCAGCAGTCTGGTCCGAGAAGCGTTTGGCTACACCTTC.

This clone was counted a single time. V and J are TRBV4-3 and TRBJ2-2, with D perhaps TRBD1 (6 bases). The germline CDR1 and CDR2 sequences are LGHNA and YSLEER. The length of the CDR3 is 16 residues. V lost 5 bases and J 0 bases, leaving 13 bases between the germline ends. The CDR3 loop reads CASSAGTTSNTGELFF. CDR3 coding DNA: TGCGCCAGCAGCGCCGGGACAACATCGAACACCGGGGAGCTGTTTTTT.

The chain links TRBV10-3 to TRBJ1-2; D gene unclear. Germline V gene data show CDR1 as ENHRY and CDR2 as SYGVKD. The CDR3 totals 12 residues. V was pared by 8 bases and J by 0 bases, with 7 bases between. CDR3 nucleotide sequence: TGTGCCATCCGGAATGCTAACTATGGCTACACCTTC. This sequence encodes CAIRNANYGYTF.

Remarks on this clone: One end of the junction fails to match germline, which may point to a read error. The chain links TRBV2 to TRBJ2-7, with D perhaps assigned TRBD1 or TRBD2 (5 bases each). Germline CDR1 and CDR2: SNHLY and FYNNEI. The CDR3 runs 15 residues. The CDR3 loop reads CASSEALLGATILDF. CDR3 bases: TGTGCCAGCAGTGAAGCTTTACTCGGGGCCACCATTCTGGACTTC.

The rearrangement links TRBV2 to TRBJ2-2; D gene ambiguous. Trimming cost V 1 base and J 2 bases, with 8 bases left between them. The CDR3 contains 15 residues. CDR1 is SNHLY and CDR2 is FYNNEI in the germline V gene. The CDR3 nucleotides read TGTGCCAGCAGTGAAGTCATCAGAAACACCGGGGAGCTGTTTTTT. It encodes CASSEVIRNTGELFF. Based on the CDR3 plus reference TRBV2 and TRBJ2-2, the full variable domain is EPEVTQTPSHQVTQMGQEVILRCVPISNHLYFYWYRQILGQKVEFLVSFYNNEISEKSEIFDDQFSVERPDGSNFTLKIRSTKLEDSAMYFCASSEVIRNTGELFFGEGSRLTVL.

V gene TRBV6-2 or TRBV6-3 combines with J gene TRBJ2-3; possibly TRBD2 for D (7 bases). Germline-derived CDR1 and CDR2 are MNHEY and SVGEGT. The CDR3 loop spans 13 amino acids. V lost 6 bases, J lost 6 bases, and 13 bases lay in between. The CDR3 DNA follows: TGTGCCAGCAGCCGAGGGAGGGGGGATACGCAGTATTTT. Its protein product is CASSRGRGDTQYF.

This rearrangement joins TRBV13 to TRBJ1-3; D not certain. The CDR3 runs to 19 residues. Germline CDR1 is PRHDT and CDR2 is FYEKMQ (reference sequence). The V and J ends lost 5 bases and 0 bases respectively, with 23 bases between them. The CDR3 nucleotides read TGTGCCAGCAGCCCTTCCCTATCCCTCGGGAGCCACTCTGGAAACACCATATATTTT. Translated, it gives CASSPSLSLGSHSGNTIYF.

The rearrangement joins TRBV10-3 to TRBJ1-1; D is uncertain. Germline CDR1 is ENHRY and CDR2 is SYGVKD. V dropped 6 bases and J dropped 4 bases, with 12 bases sitting between them. CDR3 length: 13 amino acids. The CDR3 sequence is CAIRDRVPTEAFF. The DNA of the CDR3 is TGTGCCATCAGGGACCGGGTCCCCACTGAAGCTTTCTTT.

The V gene is TRBV3-1 (or the pseudogene TRBV3-2), the J gene TRBJ1-4, with 8 bases lining up with TRBD1. The CDR3 runs 15 residues. With 6 bases clipped from V and 3 bases from J, the junction kept 6 bases outside the gene matches. Germline CDR1 LGHDT, CDR2 YNNKEL (reference sequence). The DNA for the CDR3 is TGTGCCAGCAGACAGGGGGTGCGGGCTAATGAAAAACTGTTTTTT. Amino acids: CASRQGVRANEKLFF.

The chain employs TRBV19 and TRBJ2-7; 7 bases are a match to TRBD2. The CDR3 contains 14 residues. CDR1 and CDR2 (germline): LNHDA, SQIVND (reference sequence). The V and J ends lost 4 bases and 7 bases, in that order; junction bases with no gene match: 10. Written as DNA, the CDR3 is TGTGCCAGTAGTACCACGGGAGGACGTGGGGAGCAGTACTTC. Protein product: CASSTTGGRGEQYF.

V usage is TRBV29-1 and J usage is TRBJ2-3, with 8 bases matching TRBD2. V was clipped by 6 bases and J by 5 bases; unmatched bases: 4. This CDR3 spans 12 amino acids. The germline CDR1 and CDR2 sequences are SQVTM and ANQGSEA. CDR3 protein: CSVGRAGDTQYF. As DNA, the CDR3 is TGCAGCGTCGGGAGGGCGGGAGATACGCAGTATTTT.

This clone came up once. The rearrangement joins TRBV27 to TRBJ2-3; D unresolved. V dropped 1 base and J dropped 2 bases, with 16 bases sitting between them. Germline values: CDR1 MNHEY, CDR2 SMNVEV (reference sequence). CDR3 length: 17 amino acids. CDR3 region: CASSLYDWARNTDTQYF. Written as DNA, the CDR3 is TGTGCCAGCAGTTTATATGATTGGGCCCGAAACACAGATACGCAGTATTTT.